The 17 T cell receptor beta chains given below trace back to one sample, sequenced in a study of T cells in Graves' hyperthyroidism and ophthalmopathy. RNA transcripts provided the source from which TCR beta CDR3 regions were amplified. During a first-round RT-PCR of the TCR CDR3, the HTBI primer set was used. TCRdb recomputed calls from the multiplex PCR reads with MiXCR, one row per CDR3 protein. The sample includes 350,000 to 450,000 distinct CDR3 sequences, about 15% of them seen just once. The source material was blood. These receptors were taken from a woman between 25 and 40 years old with Graves' hyperthyroidism that later progressed to Graves' ophthalmopathy.

This clonotype was observed many times. The rearrangement joins TRBV11-2 to TRBJ2-7; no reliable D call. CDR1 is SGHAT and CDR2 is FQNNGV in the germline V gene. Trimming removed 1 base from V and 2 bases from J, with 12 bases in between. The CDR3 has 15 amino acids. CDR3 bases: TGTGCCAGCAGCTTAGTAATCCAGGCTACCTACGAGCAGTACTTC. The encoded protein is CASSLVIQATYEQYF.

This clonotype was seen repeatedly, ten times or more. The rearrangement links TRBV3-1 to TRBJ2-3; D remains unclear. The length of the CDR3 is 13 residues. Germline lookup yields CDR1 LGHDT and CDR2 YNNKEL (reference sequence). Trimming stripped 4 bases from V and 7 bases from J, with 12 bases between. The CDR3 spells CASSPPLYNTQYF. In nucleotides, the CDR3 is TGTGCCAGCAGCCCTCCCCTATACAATACGCAGTATTTT.

CDR3 sequence (DNA): TGTGCCAGCAGTTCCGGGACTAGCGGGAGAACCACAGATACGCAGTATTTT. This encodes CASSSGTSGRTTDTQYF. The chain recombines TRBV12-3 or TRBV12-4 with TRBJ2-3, with 14 bases that match TRBD2. CDR3 length equals 17 residues. V was pared by 4 bases and J by 2 bases, with 5 bases of the junction left unmatched.

The gene calls are TRBV5-1 and TRBJ2-1; D gene unclear. The germline V gene encodes CDR1 SGHRS and CDR2 YFSETQ. V gave up 2 bases and J gave up 2 bases, with 8 bases separating them. CDR3 length: 14 amino acids. The CDR3 protein is CASSLGIAYNEQFF. The DNA of the CDR3 is TGCGCCAGCAGCTTAGGGATTGCCTACAATGAGCAGTTCTTC. The whole variable domain, remainder taken from reference TRBV5-1 and TRBJ2-1, is KAGVTQTPRYLIKTRGQQVTLSCSPISGHRSVSWYQQTPGQGLQFLFEYFSETQRNKGNFPGRFSGRQFSNSRSEMNVSTLELGDSALYLCASSLGIAYNEQFFGPGTRLTVL.

In this sample, this clonotype turned up many times. The chain is built from TRBV12-3 or TRBV12-4 and TRBJ1-2; 8 positions agree with TRBD1. The junction had 7 bases not matched to a gene; V was cut back by 6 bases and J by 4 bases. CDR3 length: 14 amino acids. The CDR3: CASSAGQGVYGYTF. CDR3 DNA: TGTGCCAGCAGCGCCGGACAGGGAGTCTATGGCTACACCTTC.

A few counts support this clonotype. The rearrangement links TRBV5-8 to TRBJ2-7, with a tentative D call TRBD1 (6 bases). This CDR3 is built from 15 residues. Germline lookup yields CDR1 SGHTS and CDR2 YDEGEE. Trimming took off 5 bases at V and 0 bases at J, with 15 bases between the two ends. The CDR3 loop reads CASRNPGHSSYEQYF. The CDR3 region has the DNA TGTGCCAGCAGAAACCCGGGACATAGCTCCTACGAGCAGTACTTC. The full variable domain, rest sourced from reference TRBV5-8 and TRBJ2-7, is EAGVTQSPTHLIKTRGQQATLRCSPISGHTSVYWYQQALGLGLQFLLWYDEGEERNRGNFPPRFSGRQFPNYSSELNVNALELEDSALYLCASRNPGHSSYEQYFGPGTRLTVT.

This clonotype was counted a few times. The J gene is TRBJ2-1, the V gene TRBV6-5; D is undetermined. The CDR3 spans 14 residues. Germline lookup yields CDR1 MNHEY and CDR2 SVGAGI. Deletions cut 0 bases from V and 3 bases from J, with 6 bases between. CDR3 sequence (DNA): TGTGCCAGCAGTTACTCGCCGGACTACAATGAGCAGTTCTTC. Its translation: CASSYSPDYNEQFF.

Concerning this clonotype itself: This clone may be a read error of a much larger clone one base away. This chain uses TRBV29-1 with TRBJ2-7; D uncertain. The CDR3 has 13 amino acids. CDR1 is SQVTM and CDR2 is ANQGSEA in the germline V gene. The CDR3 spells CSVEDHNSYEQHF. The CDR3 DNA reads as TGCAGCGTTGAAGACCACAACTCCTACGAGCAGCACTTC.

J is TRBJ2-1 and V is TRBV28; tentative D call: TRBD2 (5 bases). Per the germline V gene, CDR1 is MDHEN and CDR2 is SYDVKM. This CDR3 contains 18 residues. The ends were cut back, 3 bases at V and 0 bases at J, with 18 bases in the middle. The CDR3 DNA reads TGTGCCAGCAGTTTTTTGACTCGCGGGTCGAGCTCCTACAATGAGCAGTTCTTC. This gives the protein CASSFLTRGSSSYNEQFF.

In its sample, this clonotype was seen a few times. The chain carries TRBV30 and TRBJ2-1; D is perhaps TRBD2 (5 bases). The CDR3 runs to 13 residues. V was shortened by 0 bases and J by 6 bases, with 9 bases between the two germline ends. Germline CDR1 GTSNPN, CDR2 SVGIG (reference sequence). The CDR3 here is CAWSVTSTNEQFF. The CDR3 region has the DNA TGTGCCTGGAGTGTAACTAGTACCAATGAGCAGTTCTTC.

This clonotype was counted ten times or more. The rearrangement links TRBV2 to TRBJ1-5, with a tentative D call TRBD1 (6 bases). There are 13 residues in the CDR3. The V end was cut by 4 bases, the J end by 5 bases, with 9 bases between. Germline assignment: CDR1 SNHLY and CDR2 FYNNEI. As DNA, the CDR3 is TGTGCCAGCAGTGTGGGGGGCGATCAGCCCCAGCATTTT. It yields the protein CASSVGGDQPQHF.

The chain has TRBV6-1 and TRBJ1-2, with D possibly being TRBD1 (5 bases). Per germline, CDR1 MNHNS and CDR2 SASEGT. Trimming pared 7 bases from V and 10 bases from J, leaving 10 bases between. The CDR3 is made up of 10 amino acids. The CDR3 region has the DNA TGTGCCAGCATGGGGGTTGACTACACCTTC. Amino acid sequence: CASMGVDYTF.

This clonotype was seen repeatedly, ten times or more. The chain combines TRBV6-1 with TRBJ2-5; TRBD2 matches at 11 bases. The CDR3 has 15 residues. After removal of 5 bases from V and 5 bases from J, the junction contained 7 bases not matched to a gene. Germline loops: CDR1 MNHNS, CDR2 SASEGT. The CDR3 sequence: CASSLLAGGRETQYF. As DNA, the CDR3 is TGTGCCAGCAGTCTTCTAGCGGGGGGCCGTGAGACCCAGTACTTC.

In this sample, this clonotype turned up many times. The junction departs from the called germline gene at one end, perhaps through a read error. The chain's CDR3 is CASSDPGVFASLTDTQYF. The DNA of the CDR3 is TGTGCCAGCAGTGATCCAGGGGTTTTTGCGAGCCTAACAGATACACAGTATTTT. The chain combines TRBV2 with TRBJ2-3, with a tentative D call TRBD1 (6 bases). There are 18 residues in the CDR3. Germline V gives CDR1 SNHLY, CDR2 FYNNEI.

The rearrangement links TRBV12-3 or TRBV12-4 to TRBJ2-1; D is perhaps TRBD2 (6 bases). This CDR3 has 15 amino acids. V was shortened by 1 base and J by 5 bases, with 12 bases between the two germline ends. For the CDR3, the DNA is TGTGCCAGCAGTTTAGGGACTGGAGGGGACAATGAGCAGTTCTTC. Its protein product is CASSLGTGGDNEQFF.

Many counts were recorded for this clonotype. The chain links TRBV11-2 to TRBJ1-1; 11 bases align to TRBD1. The germline gives CDR1 SGHAT, CDR2 FQNNGV. With V trimmed by 5 bases and J by 4 bases, 6 bases remained unmatched. The CDR3 spans 15 residues. The CDR3 region has the DNA TGTGCCAGCAGCGCAGGACAGGGGGCACCCACTGAAGCTTTCTTT. Residues: CASSAGQGAPTEAFF.

This chain connects TRBV10-3 to TRBJ1-2; D is unresolved. The CDR3 is 13 amino acids. Between the trimmed V and J ends, which lost 2 bases and 1 base, there was a span of 5 bases. Germline loops: CDR1 ENHRY, CDR2 SYGVKD. CDR3 sequence: CAISEEVNYGYTF. For the CDR3, the DNA is TGTGCCATCAGTGAGGAGGTTAACTATGGCTACACCTTC.